The 21 T cell receptor beta chains in this list originate from one sample, sequenced in a study of cytomegalovirus exposure and HLA in healthy donors. The primer mix had 60 Vbeta and 13 Jbeta primers. Some clones are missing from TCRdb's copy, which holds only in-frame ones; the method was immunoSEQ multiplex PCR. The data contain over 100,000 clones, around 57% of them singletons. Sequences were obtained from PBMCs. These receptors all stem from a human donor in good health.

Only one count was recorded for this clone. The chain recombines TRBV28 with TRBJ1-4, with D unclear. V was trimmed by 10 bases and J by 4 bases, leaving 16 bases between them. The CDR3 is 14 amino acids. In germline, CDR1 is MDHEN, CDR2 SYDVKM. CDR3 nucleotides: TGTGCCATTCGGGGAGGACTGCTTAATGAAAAACTGTTTTTT. Protein: CAIRGGLLNEKLFF.

This chain connects TRBV30 to TRBJ2-1, with 9 bases matching TRBD1. This CDR3 has 18 amino acids. J gave up 1 base and V 3 bases, and 13 bases lay outside the gene matches. The germline V gene has CDR1 GTSNPN and CDR2 SVGIG (reference sequence). The CDR3 sequence is CAWSTGTGYEFSYNEQFF. CDR3 bases: TGTGCCTGGAGCACCGGGACAGGGTACGAGTTTTCCTACAATGAGCAGTTCTTC.

This clone was counted a few times. The V call is TRBV30, the J call TRBJ1-1, with unresolved D. The length of the CDR3 is 13 residues. CDR1 GTSNPN and CDR2 SVGIG come from the germline V gene (reference sequence). V lost 1 base to trimming and J lost 1 base, with 7 bases between them. The CDR3 DNA reads as TGTGCCTGGAGTGACGGAGGGAACACTGAAGCTTTCTTT. It translates to CAWSDGGNTEAFF.

The chain combines TRBV5-8 with TRBJ1-1; D ambiguous. The CDR3 is made up of 15 amino acids. Trimming stripped 1 base from V and 0 bases from J, with 10 bases between. From germline, CDR1 is SGHTS and CDR2 YDEGEE. The CDR3 region has the DNA TGTGCCAGCAGCTTGCCGGGTTTGATGAACACTGAAGCTTTCTTT. Protein: CASSLPGLMNTEAFF.

The chain recombines TRBV18 with TRBJ2-7, with 8 bases aligning to TRBD2. CDR1 is KGHSH and CDR2 is LQKENI in the germline V gene. CDR3 length: 17 residues. J gave up 2 bases and V 3 bases, and 12 bases lay outside the gene matches. The CDR3, as DNA: TGTGCCAGCTCACCTCCCTTGGGACGGGAGGGGGCCTACGAGCAGTACTTC. This codes for CASSPPLGREGAYEQYF.

The chain couples TRBV6-1 to TRBJ1-5; 7 positions match TRBD1. The CDR3 contains 12 residues. CDR1 is MNHNS, CDR2 SASEGT, per germline. V lost 6 bases and J lost 4; bases outside the gene matches: 0. DNA of the CDR3: TGTGCCAGCAGCAGGGGGAATCAGCCCCAGCATTTT. Its protein product is CASSRGNQPQHF.

The chain joins TRBV28 to TRBJ1-5; D unclear. V lost 6 bases, J lost 7 bases, and 10 bases lay in between. Germline V gives CDR1 MDHEN, CDR2 SYDVKM. The CDR3 extends over 12 amino acids. CDR3 region: CASRSGWQPQHF. CDR3 DNA sequence: TGTGCCAGCAGATCCGGTTGGCAGCCCCAGCATTTT.

This clone was seen only a few times. The genes are TRBV4-1 and TRBJ2-7; TRBD2 agrees at 7 bases. Germline assignment: CDR1 MGHRA and CDR2 YSYEKL. CDR3 length: 17 amino acids. The junction had 12 bases not matched to a gene; V was cut back by 1 base and J by 3 bases. The CDR3 region is CASSQVLGGGRVYEQYF. The CDR3 DNA is TGCGCCAGCAGCCAAGTACTAGGTGGCGGGAGAGTCTACGAGCAGTACTTC.

This clone was recorded only once. V and J are TRBV4-1 and TRBJ2-5; D is possibly TRBD1 (5 bases). The DNA end favors TRBJ2-7, so the J call may be wrong. The CDR3 is 16 amino acids. Per germline, CDR1 MGHRA and CDR2 YSYEKL. The CDR3 protein is CASSQSVKGQVYEQYF. Written as DNA, the CDR3 is TGCGCCAGCAGCCAGTCCGTCAAAGGACAAGTCTACGAGCAGTACTTC.

The chain employs TRBV5-1 and TRBJ2-7; TRBD1 aligns across 8 bases. V shed 2 bases and J 0 bases; nucleotides not matched to a gene: 4. Germline CDR1 reads SGHRS; CDR2 reads YFSETQ. The length of the CDR3 is 15 residues. The CDR3 reads CASSLQTGASYEQYF. CDR3 coding DNA: TGCGCCAGCAGCTTACAGACAGGGGCCTCCTACGAGCAGTACTTC.

This clone was detected once. The chain recombines TRBV11-2 with TRBJ1-2, with D tentatively TRBD1 (5 bases). This CDR3 comprises 15 residues. Trimming removed 1 base at V and 8 bases at J, with 17 bases between. Per the germline V gene, CDR1 is SGHAT and CDR2 is FQNNGV. The CDR3 DNA is TGTGCCAGCAGCTTAGCCGGGACTGGTCGTTTAGGCTACACCTTC. This encodes CASSLAGTGRLGYTF.

The chain employs TRBV18 and TRBJ2-5, with 10 bases aligning to TRBD2. V shed 3 bases and J 5 bases; nucleotides not matched to a gene: 0. This CDR3 spans 13 amino acids. CDR1 is KGHSH, CDR2 LQKENI, per germline. CDR3 sequence reads: CASSPGLAETQYF. DNA for the CDR3: TGTGCCAGCTCACCGGGACTAGCGGAGACCCAGTACTTC.

The chain uses TRBV7-9 and TRBJ2-6; D might be TRBD1 (5 bases). The V end was cut by 5 bases, the J end by 1 base, with 18 bases between. Per the germline V gene, CDR1 is SEHNR and CDR2 is FQNEAQ (reference sequence). There are 18 residues in the CDR3. The CDR3 sequence is CASSPAPGRSSGANVLTF. In nucleotides, the CDR3 is TGTGCCAGCAGCCCAGCGCCAGGGCGGAGTTCTGGGGCCAACGTCCTGACTTTC.

V and J are TRBV6-5 and TRBJ1-2; a possible D gene is TRBD1 (6 bases). Trimming removed 6 bases at V and 6 bases at J, with 17 bases between. The CDR3 has 14 residues. Germline CDR1 and CDR2: MNHEY and SVGAGI. The DNA of the CDR3 is TGTGCCAGCAGGTCCGGGACAAAGAAAAATGGCTACACCTTC. Translated, it gives CASRSGTKKNGYTF.

The rearrangement links TRBV4-1 to TRBJ1-5, with D possibly matching TRBD1 (5 bases). Trimming shortened V by 0 bases and J by 2 bases, and 8 bases separated the two germline ends. Germline CDR1 and CDR2: MGHRA and YSYEKL. The CDR3 contains 15 residues. CDR3 protein: CASSQDATGNQPQHF. The CDR3 nucleotides read TGCGCCAGCAGCCAAGACGCGACAGGCAATCAGCCCCAGCATTTT.

CDR3 region: CASSSGQNYGYTF. Here the CDR3 DNA reads TGCGCCAGCAGCTCGGGACAAAACTATGGCTACACCTTC. The chain joins TRBV5-1 to TRBJ1-2, with D perhaps matching TRBD1 (6 bases). Germline-derived CDR1 and CDR2 are SGHRS and YFSETQ. Trimming removed 3 bases from V and 2 bases from J, with 8 bases in between. This CDR3 contains 13 residues.

This chain links TRBV7-8 with TRBJ2-1; a weak D match, TRBD2 (6 bases). V lost 5 bases, J lost 4 bases, and 15 bases lay in between. This CDR3 region has 15 residues. Germline-derived CDR1 and CDR2 are SGHVS and FQNEAQ. CDR3 region: CASSKIAAPYNEQFF. As DNA, the CDR3 is TGTGCCAGCAGCAAGATAGCGGCTCCTTACAATGAGCAGTTCTTC.

This chain joins TRBV19 and TRBJ2-1; 10 bases are a match to TRBD1. Germline-derived CDR1 and CDR2 are LNHDA and SQIVND (reference sequence). The V and J ends lost 4 bases and 7 bases, in that order; junction bases with no gene match: 7. The CDR3 is 15 residues long. The CDR3 protein is CASSNRDRGGNEQFF. The CDR3 DNA reads as TGTGCCAGTAGTAATCGGGACAGGGGAGGGAATGAGCAGTTCTTC.

The gene calls are TRBV15 and TRBJ1-5; tentatively, D is TRBD1 (5 bases). The CDR3 sequence is 16 residues long. Germline CDR1 is LNHNV and CDR2 is YYDKDF (reference sequence). Between the trimmed V and J ends, which lost 1 base and 3 bases, there was a span of 13 bases. CDR3: CATSRGDSNPNQPQHF. CDR3 nucleotide sequence: TGTGCCACCAGCAGAGGTGACAGCAACCCCAATCAGCCCCAGCATTTT.

This sequence joins TRBV9 and TRBJ2-7, with 8 bases that match TRBD1. Per germline, CDR1 SGDLS and CDR2 YYNGEE. This CDR3 spans 15 amino acids. V lost 0 bases to trimming and J lost 5 bases; unmatched junction nucleotides: 7. The CDR3: CASSVGQGRANEQYF. The CDR3 region has the DNA TGTGCCAGCAGCGTAGGACAGGGGAGAGCTAACGAGCAGTACTTC.

A few counts support this clone. The chain has TRBV25-1 and TRBJ2-7; no clear D. The CDR3 length is 11 residues. Germline lookup yields CDR1 MGHDK and CDR2 SYGVNS. V was shortened by 3 bases and J by 2 bases, with 2 bases between the two germline ends. The CDR3 bases are TGTGCCAGCAGTGATACCTACGAGCAGTACTTC. The encoded protein is CASSDTYEQYF.